This TCR beta chain was identified during a study of blood T cell repertoires in COVID-19. Study-wide background: Samples of COVID-19 (acute and convalescent) were obtained from the United States, Italy and Spain. Sources were T cells, B-cell-depleted T cells, or PBMCs; the material itself was cDNA or gDNA.

This CDR3 region has 13 residues. Germline V gene sequence: CDR1 MDHEN, CDR2 SYDVKM. The V gene lost 11 bases and the J gene lost 0 bases, with 11 bases spanning the gap. Assay: immunoSEQ multiplex PCR; the TCRdb copy retains only in-frame clones and omits some. The table shows approximately 270,000 clones, with nearly 90% occurring only once. The study drew participants aged about 18 to 89 years from 20 to 30 US areas. Participants were placed into cohorts based on the clinical history they reported. The chain carries TRBV28 and TRBJ1-5, with D possibly TRBD1 on 6 matching bases. Sequencing input: PBMCs or T cells enriched from blood (not recorded which). The receptor's source is a woman aged 60-70 years who had recovered from COVID-19. This CDR3 is CASYRDSNQPQHF. In DNA, the CDR3 is TGTGCCTCGTACAGGGATAGCAATCAGCCCCAGCATTTT. Combining the CDR3 with reference TRBV28 and TRBJ1-5 gives the whole variable domain DVKVTQSSRYLVKRTGEKVFLECVQDMDHENMFWYRQDPGLGLRLIYFSYDVKMKEKGDIPEGYSVSREKKERFSLILESASTNQTSMYLCASYRDSNQPQHFGDGTRLSIL.